The 14 T cell receptor beta chains below were found in one sample sequenced in a study of T-cell memory formation after mild COVID-19. TCRdb used MiXCR to reprocess the 5' RACE reads, holding one entry per CDR3 protein. The sample lists about 360,000 distinct CDR3 sequences; 14% were seen once. The sample taken for sequencing was PBMCs or a T cell subset sorted from them (not recorded which). Source of these receptors: a man aged 18 to 30 who had mild COVID-19 (a few samples of this study predate the infection). Cell type and time point are not known.

CDR3 residues: CASSLTGQGHTIYF. As DNA, the CDR3 is TGTGCCAGCAGCTTAACCGGACAGGGCCACACCATATATTTT. The chain carries TRBV7-3 and TRBJ1-3; 8 bases are a match to TRBD1. Germline assignment: CDR1 SGHTA and CDR2 FQGTGA. This CDR3 spans 14 amino acids. Unmatched junction bases numbered 3, after V lost 0 bases and J lost 8 bases.

This clonotype was recorded a few times. The chain employs TRBV6-5 and TRBJ2-3; TRBD1 matches 7 bases. The CDR3 totals 12 residues. V lost 6 bases and J lost 9; bases outside the gene matches: 6. Germline V gene sequence: CDR1 MNHEY, CDR2 SVGAGI. CDR3 residues: CASSPDRVTQYF. CDR3 bases: TGTGCCAGCAGCCCCGACAGGGTAACGCAGTATTTT.

This clonotype was seen many times. This chain joins TRBV7-2 and TRBJ1-5; 7 bases map to TRBD1. V shed 4 bases, J shed 4 bases, and the junction held 4 bases outside the gene matches. The CDR3 runs to 14 residues. Germline V gene lookup returns CDR1 SGHTA and CDR2 FQGNSA. This chain's CDR3 is CASSWDSYNQPQHF. The CDR3 coding sequence is TGTGCCAGCAGCTGGGACAGCTATAATCAGCCCCAGCATTTT.

This clonotype occurred a few times. The rearrangement links TRBV4-1 to TRBJ1-1; D not resolved. The CDR3 extends over 15 amino acids. The germline CDR1 and CDR2 sequences are MGHRA and YSYEKL. Trimming took off 1 base at V and 10 bases at J, with 19 bases between the two ends. CDR3 in amino acids: CASSQVLAGELGAFF. In nucleotides, the CDR3 is TGCGCCAGCAGCCAAGTTCTCGCAGGTGAACTAGGAGCTTTCTTT.

This clonotype was counted between two and nine times. The J gene is TRBJ2-1, the V gene TRBV7-2, with 9 bases lining up with TRBD1. The CDR3 extends over 15 amino acids. V dropped 6 bases and J dropped 7; count of bases not matched to a gene: 10. Germline V gene sequence: CDR1 SGHTA, CDR2 FQGNSA. The CDR3 coding sequence is TGTGCCAGCAGAGGGGGACAGGGTGGGTTTAATGAGCAGTTCTTC. Its translation is CASRGGQGGFNEQFF.

This clonotype was observed a handful of times. The chain uses TRBV5-6 and TRBJ1-1; D gene ambiguous. The V and J ends lost 5 bases and 1 base respectively, with 9 bases between them. The CDR3 consists of 13 residues. The germline V gene has CDR1 SGHDT and CDR2 YYEEEE. The CDR3 DNA reads as TGTGCCAGCAGGCTCCCGGGGAACACTGAAGCTTTCTTT. This gives the protein CASRLPGNTEAFF. Using reference TRBV5-6 and TRBJ1-1 for the parts outside the CDR3, the full variable domain is DAGVTQSPTHLIKTRGQQVTLRCSPKSGHDTVSWYQQALGQGPQFIFQYYEEEERQRGNFPDRFSGHQFPNYSSELNVNALLLGDSALYLCASRLPGNTEAFFGQGTRLTVV.

The chain carries TRBV12-3 or TRBV12-4 and TRBJ1-2; the D is unclear. This CDR3 spans 13 amino acids. Between the trimmed V and J ends, which lost 6 bases and 1 base, there was a span of 9 bases. The CDR3 DNA follows: TGTGCCAGCAGCCGAGGGTTTAACTATGGCTACACCTTC. Its protein is CASSRGFNYGYTF.

The chain has TRBV2 and TRBJ2-7; 7 bases are a match to TRBD1. CDR3 length: 14 residues. After removal of 7 bases from V and 0 bases from J, the junction contained 6 bases not matched to a gene. Germline V lookup: CDR1 SNHLY, CDR2 FYNNEI. The CDR3 coding sequence is TGTGCCAGCAAGGACAGGTTTCTCTCCTACGAGCAGTACTTC. Its protein product is CASKDRFLSYEQYF.

This clonotype was observed a handful of times. The chain uses TRBV5-1 and TRBJ2-7, with 7 bases matching TRBD1. Germline V gene lookup returns CDR1 SGHRS and CDR2 YFSETQ. The V and J ends lost 4 bases and 3 bases, in that order; junction bases with no gene match: 4. CDR3 length: 13 amino acids. CDR3 bases: TGCGCCAGCAGCCAGGACAGGTTCTACGAGCAGTACTTC. The encoded protein is CASSQDRFYEQYF. The full variable domain, with the rest looked up from reference TRBV5-1 and TRBJ2-7, is KAGVTQTPRYLIKTRGQQVTLSCSPISGHRSVSWYQQTPGQGLQFLFEYFSETQRNKGNFPGRFSGRQFSNSRSEMNVSTLELGDSALYLCASSQDRFYEQYFGPGTRLTVT.

This clonotype was recorded many times. Written as DNA, the CDR3 is TGTGCCAGCAGCTTACTCAATTCACCCCTCCACTTT. Its protein product is CASSLLNSPLHF. The chain links TRBV27 to TRBJ1-6; unclear D gene. CDR1 MNHEY and CDR2 SMNVEV come from the germline V gene (reference sequence). V was shortened by 6 bases and J by 7 bases, with 7 bases between the two germline ends. This CDR3 region has 12 residues.

The chain links TRBV30 to TRBJ2-7, with D unclear. Germline assignment: CDR1 GTSNPN and CDR2 SVGIG (reference sequence). The V end was cut by 4 bases, the J end by 2 bases, with 9 bases between. The CDR3 sequence is 12 residues long. CDR3 nucleotides: TGTGCCTGGAATGGGGTCACCTACGAGCAGTACTTC. It yields the protein CAWNGVTYEQYF.

The chain uses TRBV5-1 and TRBJ1-2, with 7 bases matching TRBD1. This CDR3 has 14 residues. Germline CDR1 SGHRS, CDR2 YFSETQ. The V gene end was trimmed by 3 bases and the J gene end by 8 bases; junction bases not matched to a gene: 10. The CDR3 region has the DNA TGCGCCAGCAGCTCGCTGACAGGGTTTGACGGCTACACCTTC. As protein: CASSSLTGFDGYTF.

Many counts were recorded for this clonotype. This rearrangement joins TRBV7-2 to TRBJ1-5; D not certain. V lost 1 base to trimming and J lost 3 bases, with 4 bases between them. CDR1 is SGHTA, CDR2 FQGNSA, per germline. This CDR3 has 13 amino acids. The CDR3 nucleotides read TGTGCCAGCAGCTTAGAATACAATCAGCCCCAGCATTTT. It is translated as CASSLEYNQPQHF. The full variable domain, rest sourced from reference TRBV7-2 and TRBJ1-5, is GAGVSQSPSNKVTEKGKDVELRCDPISGHTALYWYRQSLGQGLEFLIYFQGNSAPDKSGLPSDRFSAERTGGSVSTLTIQRTQQEDSAVYLCASSLEYNQPQHFGDGTRLSIL.

The table lists this clonotype with a few counts. V gene TRBV20-1 combines with J gene TRBJ2-3; 8 bases fit TRBD2. Germline lookup yields CDR1 DFQATT and CDR2 SNEGSKA (reference sequence). The CDR3 length is 13 residues. Unmatched junction bases numbered 5, after V lost 8 bases and J lost 1 base. The CDR3 reads CSFSGAGTDTQYF. The CDR3 region has the DNA TGCAGTTTTAGCGGGGCAGGCACAGATACGCAGTATTTT.